Sequencing of this T cell receptor (beta chain) was carried out in a study of beta chain features in type 1 diabetes. Whole-study results and caveats: cDNA-based reads could over-represent cells with high TCR expression. Compared with healthy donors, patients appeared to share more similar naive, central memory and regulatory TCRB repertoires.

Of note for this clone: Its antigen is still unknown.

Germline CDR1 SGHVS, CDR2 FQNEAQ. Trimming shortened V by 5 bases and J by 1 base, and 20 bases separated the two germline ends. This CDR3 region has 17 residues. The investigators reverse transcribed all of the isolated RNA, so they sequenced expressed TCRB transcripts. This table comes from immunoSEQ multiplex PCR, and its TCRdb copy is limited to in-frame clones, with some not included. The sample contains hundreds of thousands of clones, roughly 14% of which appear only once. The chain combines TRBV7-8 with TRBJ1-1; weak D call: TRBD1 (6 bases). The source of this sequence is a man aged 25 to 45 in good health. Sequenced material: naive CD4+ T cells from blood. CDR3 sequence: CASSKAFRGSWNTEAFF. For the CDR3, the DNA is TGTGCCAGCAGCAAGGCTTTCAGGGGAAGTTGGAACACTGAAGCTTTCTTT.